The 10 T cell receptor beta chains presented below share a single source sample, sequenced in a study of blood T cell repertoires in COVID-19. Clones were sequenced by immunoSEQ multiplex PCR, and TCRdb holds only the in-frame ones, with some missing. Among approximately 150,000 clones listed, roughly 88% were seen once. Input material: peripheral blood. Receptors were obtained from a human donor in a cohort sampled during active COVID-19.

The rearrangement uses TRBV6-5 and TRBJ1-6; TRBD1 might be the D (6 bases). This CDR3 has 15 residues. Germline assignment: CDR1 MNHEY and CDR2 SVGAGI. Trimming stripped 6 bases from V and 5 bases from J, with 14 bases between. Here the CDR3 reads CASRRQARNNSPLHF. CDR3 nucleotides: TGTGCCAGCAGAAGACAGGCACGAAATAATTCACCCCTCCACTTT.

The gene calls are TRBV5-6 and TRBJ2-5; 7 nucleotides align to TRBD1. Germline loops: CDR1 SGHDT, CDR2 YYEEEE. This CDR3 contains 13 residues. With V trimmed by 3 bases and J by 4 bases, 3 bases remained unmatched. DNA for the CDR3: TGTGCCAGCAGCTATGGGACAGTAGAGACCCAGTACTTC. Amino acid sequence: CASSYGTVETQYF.

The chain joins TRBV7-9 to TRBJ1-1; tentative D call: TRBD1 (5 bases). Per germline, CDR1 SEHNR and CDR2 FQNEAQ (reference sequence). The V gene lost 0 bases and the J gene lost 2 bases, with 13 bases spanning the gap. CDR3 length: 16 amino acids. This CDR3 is CASSLALSTDNTEAFF. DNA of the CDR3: TGTGCCAGCAGCTTAGCCCTATCGACAGATAACACTGAAGCTTTCTTT.

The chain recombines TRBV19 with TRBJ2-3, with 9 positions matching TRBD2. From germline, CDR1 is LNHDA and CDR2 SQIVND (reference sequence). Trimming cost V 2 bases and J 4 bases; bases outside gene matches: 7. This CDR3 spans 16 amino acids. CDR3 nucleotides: TGTGCCAGTAGTATACTATTCGCGGGGGGGCCAGATACGCAGTATTTT. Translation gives CASSILFAGGPDTQYF.

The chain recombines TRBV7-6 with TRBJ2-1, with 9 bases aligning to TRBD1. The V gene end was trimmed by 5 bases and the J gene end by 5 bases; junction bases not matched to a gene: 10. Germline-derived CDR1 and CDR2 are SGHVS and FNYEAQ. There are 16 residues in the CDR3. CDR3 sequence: CASSLGQGSWDNEQFF. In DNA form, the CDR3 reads TGTGCCAGCAGCCTTGGACAGGGGTCTTGGGACAATGAGCAGTTCTTC.

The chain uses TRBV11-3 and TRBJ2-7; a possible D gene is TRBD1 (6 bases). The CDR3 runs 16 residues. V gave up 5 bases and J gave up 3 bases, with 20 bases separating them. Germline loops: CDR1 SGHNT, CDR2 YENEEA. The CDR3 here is CASSPHSQGKGYEQYF. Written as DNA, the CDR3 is TGTGCCAGCAGCCCGCACTCACAGGGAAAGGGCTACGAGCAGTACTTC.

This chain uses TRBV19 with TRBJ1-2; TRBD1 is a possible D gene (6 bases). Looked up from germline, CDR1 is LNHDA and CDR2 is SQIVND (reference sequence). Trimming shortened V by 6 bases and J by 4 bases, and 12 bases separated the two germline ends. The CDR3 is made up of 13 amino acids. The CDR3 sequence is CASSPGGAYGYTF. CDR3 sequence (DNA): TGTGCCAGTAGCCCGGGGGGGGCCTATGGCTACACCTTC.

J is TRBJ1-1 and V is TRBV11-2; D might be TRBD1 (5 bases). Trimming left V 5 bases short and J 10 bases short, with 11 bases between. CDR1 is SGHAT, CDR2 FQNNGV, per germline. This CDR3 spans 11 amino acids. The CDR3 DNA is TGTGCCAGCAGCCCCAGGGCGATAGCTTTCTTT. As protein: CASSPRAIAFF.

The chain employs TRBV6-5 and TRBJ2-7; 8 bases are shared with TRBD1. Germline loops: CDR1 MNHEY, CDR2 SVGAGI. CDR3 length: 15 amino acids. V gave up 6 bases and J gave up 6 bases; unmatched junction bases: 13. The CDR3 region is CASRGDRSVYGEQYF. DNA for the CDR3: TGTGCCAGCAGAGGGGACAGGTCAGTCTATGGCGAGCAGTACTTC.

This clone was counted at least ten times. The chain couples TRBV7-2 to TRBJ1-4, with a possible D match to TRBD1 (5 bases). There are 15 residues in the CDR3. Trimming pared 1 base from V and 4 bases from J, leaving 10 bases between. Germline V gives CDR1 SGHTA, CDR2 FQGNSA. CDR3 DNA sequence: TGTGCCAGCAGCTTAGGGGGCCTGATTAATGAAAAACTGTTTTTT. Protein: CASSLGGLINEKLFF. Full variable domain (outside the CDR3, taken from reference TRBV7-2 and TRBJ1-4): GAGVSQSPSNKVTEKGKDVELRCDPISGHTALYWYRQSLGQGLEFLIYFQGNSAPDKSGLPSDRFSAERTGGSVSTLTIQRTQQEDSAVYLCASSLGGLINEKLFFGSGTQLSVL.